These T cell receptor beta chains were read from a single sample in a study of early T cells in non-severe SARS-CoV-2 infection. From the 5' RACE reads, TCRdb called clonotypes with MiXCR, one entry per CDR3 protein. The data contain fewer than 110,000 distinct CDR3 sequences, around 10% of them singletons. Sequencing was carried out using whole blood. The receptor source for this set is an adult who was a healthcare worker with PCR-confirmed SARS-CoV-2 infection or an uninfected control (not recorded which). The CDR3 runs from the conserved cysteine through the conserved F or W. A D gene is named only where the DNA matches it firmly. Clone size is stated in some rows and not others, as once, few, many or a class when expanded.

len	j_gene	abundance	d_gene	v_gene	CDR3aa	CDR3nt
12	TRBJ1-3	NA	NA	TRBV12-3/TRBV12-4	CASSSTANTIYF	TGTGCCAGCAGTTCCACAGCCAACACCATATATTTT
14	TRBJ2-2	NA	NA	TRBV10-3	CAISVQENTGELFF	TGTGCCATCAGTGTCCAAGAGAACACCGGGGAGCTGTTTTTT
16	TRBJ2-3	NA	NA	TRBV10-3	CAISESSGAATDTQYF	TGTGCCATCAGTGAGTCATCGGGGGCGGCCACAGATACGCAGTATTTT
15	TRBJ2-7	few	TRBD1	TRBV28	CASSFWDSGPYEQYF	TGTGCCAGCAGTTTTTGGGACAGCGGACCCTACGAGCAGTACTTC
15	TRBJ2-1	few	NA	TRBV7-3	CASSFYETGLNEQFF	TGTGCCAGCAGCTTTTACGAGACAGGCCTGAATGAGCAGTTCTTC
13	TRBJ1-3	many	NA	TRBV28	CASSDTAGNTIYF	TGTGCCAGCAGTGACACCGCGGGAAACACCATATATTTT
15	TRBJ2-7	NA	NA	TRBV7-2	CASSLDARSYYEQYF	TGTGCCAGCAGCTTAGATGCGAGGTCCTACTACGAGCAGTACTTC
11	TRBJ2-1	once	NA	TRBV12-3/TRBV12-4	CASSPHNEQFF	TGTGCCAGCAGTCCGCACAATGAGCAGTTCTTC
12	TRBJ1-5	many	NA	TRBV20-1	CSAREGGRAQHF	TGCAGTGCTAGAGAGGGCGGACGGGCCCAGCATTTT
14	TRBJ1-5	few	NA	TRBV28	CASTTPAQNQPQHF	TGTGCCAGCACCACCCCGGCCCAGAATCAGCCCCAGCATTTT
14	TRBJ2-1	NA	NA	TRBV28	CASTLGMTFDEQFF	TGTGCCAGCACTCTAGGGATGACCTTCGATGAGCAGTTCTTC
14	TRBJ2-5	many	NA	TRBV14	CASSHPSLQETQYF	TGTGCCAGCAGCCACCCCAGCCTCCAAGAGACCCAGTACTTC
14	TRBJ2-1	NA	NA	TRBV7-9	CASSLALSHLEEFF	TGTGCCAGCAGCTTAGCGCTTAGTCACTTAGAGGAGTTCTTC
14	TRBJ2-5	NA	NA	TRBV30	CAWKNGPGGETQYF	TGTGCCTGGAAAAATGGGCCGGGCGGAGAGACCCAGTACTTC
14	TRBJ2-1	few	TRBD2	TRBV20-1	CSATDSSGRDEQFF	TGCAGTGCTACTGACTCTAGCGGGAGAGATGAGCAGTTCTTC
14	TRBJ2-7	few	NA	TRBV28	CASSFLRVWYEQYF	TGTGCCAGCAGTTTTCTCCGGGTATGGTACGAGCAGTACTTC
19	TRBJ1-1	NA	TRBD1	TRBV12-3/TRBV12-4	CASSLGTGAEDGNGTEAFF	TGTGCCAGCAGCCTGGGGACAGGGGCCGAAGATGGAAATGGCACTGAAGCTTTCTTT
13	TRBJ1-5	many	NA	TRBV10-3	CAISDPPDQPQHF	TGTGCCATCAGTGACCCGCCCGATCAGCCCCAGCATTTT
14	TRBJ2-7	many	TRBD2	TRBV7-2	CASSFSGDSYEQYF	TGTGCCAGCAGCTTTAGCGGGGACTCCTACGAGCAGTACTTC
14	TRBJ1-1	NA	NA	TRBV3-1	CASSRVLKNTEAFF	TGTGCCAGCAGCCGAGTACTCAAGAACACTGAAGCTTTCTTT
15	TRBJ1-6	many	TRBD1	TRBV2	CASNNAGTGNSPLHF	TGTGCCAGCAACAACGCCGGGACAGGAAATTCACCCCTCCACTTT
13	TRBJ2-2	many	TRBD2	TRBV12-3/TRBV12-4	CASSSREGGELFF	TGTGCCAGCAGTAGCCGGGAGGGCGGGGAGCTGTTTTTT
13	TRBJ1-2	few	NA	TRBV20-1	CSATESSYYGYTF	TGCAGTGCTACAGAGAGTTCCTACTATGGCTACACCTTC
13	TRBJ2-2	NA	NA	TRBV5-6	CASSLWGAGELFF	TGTGCCAGCAGCTTGTGGGGCGCCGGGGAGCTGTTTTTT
19	TRBJ2-3	many	NA	TRBV7-9	CASSSPSGGRVDLTDTQYF	TGTGCCAGCAGCTCCCCTTCAGGGGGGAGGGTCGACCTCACAGATACGCAGTATTTT